This is a list of T cell receptor beta chains from one sample in a study of T cell responses to AZD1222 COVID-19 vaccine. Sequencing was performed with immunoSEQ multiplex PCR; in TCRdb, only in-frame clones are kept and a portion is missing. This table has under 80,000 clones, 70% to 90% appearing once. Here the sequenced sample was peripheral blood, taken 28 days after the second AZD1222 dose. The receptors were gathered from an adult who received the AZD1222 COVID-19 vaccine. The CDR3 runs from the conserved cysteine through the conserved F or W. A D gene is named only where the DNA matches it firmly. Clone size is shown for a subset of rows, as once, few, many or a class of expanded clone.

j_call d_call v_call clone_size cdr3_nt cdr3_aa
TRBJ1-3 NA TRBV5-6 NA TGTGCCAGCAGCTTGGGACGTCGCACCTCTGGAAACACCATATATTTT CASSLGRRTSGNTIYF
TRBJ1-1 NA TRBV6-2/TRBV6-3 NA TGTGCCAGCAGTTACGTAGGGGTGAACACTGAAGCTTTCTTT CASSYVGVNTEAFF
TRBJ1-4 NA TRBV5-1 NA TGCGCCAGCAGCTTGGGTCCAGGCATCACTAATGAAAAACTGTTTTTT CASSLGPGITNEKLFF
TRBJ1-1 NA TRBV30 NA TGTGCCTGGAGTGTTGCAGGGGTGAACACTGAAGCTTTCTTT CAWSVAGVNTEAFF
TRBJ1-5 NA TRBV6-5 few TGTGCCAGCAGTCAGGAGGGTTTCGGTCAGCCCCAGCATTTT CASSQEGFGQPQHF
TRBJ2-7 NA TRBV18 NA TGTGCCAGCTCACCACCGGCAGGGACATACGAGCAGTACTTC CASSPPAGTYEQYF
TRBJ2-1 NA TRBV29-1 NA TGCAGCGTTGAACCAGTCCAAGGGGGCTACAATGAGCAGTTCTTC CSVEPVQGGYNEQFF
TRBJ2-3 NA TRBV29-1 NA TGCAGCGTTGCAGGGGAGTACACAGATACGCAGTATTTT CSVAGEYTDTQYF
TRBJ2-7 TRBD2 TRBV7-8 NA TGTGCCAGCAGCTTAGTGGCCCTAGCGGGGGCCTACGAGCAGTACTTC CASSLVALAGAYEQYF
TRBJ2-7 TRBD1 TRBV7-6 NA TGTGCCAGCAGCTCCCGGGCCACAGGGGGTAACGAGCAGTACTTC CASSSRATGGNEQYF